The text below deals with one T cell receptor beta chain. The antigen is unknown. The data were obtained in a study of cytomegalovirus exposure and HLA in healthy donors. General observations from the study: TCR beta V- and J-gene trimming, according to a later analysis, was linked to a missense DCLRE1C variant.

V lost 2 bases to trimming and J lost 5 bases, with 12 bases between them. This CDR3 comprises 14 residues. CDR1 and CDR2 (germline): SGHVS, FQNEAQ. Vbeta (60) and Jbeta (13) primers were used in the PCR. Original methodology: Later work found tens of millions of unique TCR beta chains, with approximately 12 million shared. Here immunoSEQ multiplex PCR was the method, and the copy in TCRdb shows in-frame clones only, minus some. V and J calls plus clone size are reproduced from that table; the DNA served to infer D and trimming. This sample has about 160,000 clones, with 75% to 85% found just once. Material for sequencing was PBMCs. This clonotype was sampled from a man aged 30-40 years in good health and CMV-seronegative. The chain employs TRBV7-8 and TRBJ2-5, with D perhaps TRBD2 (5 bases). CDR3 in amino acids: CASSLKTSRETQYF. The CDR3 nucleotides are TGTGCCAGCAGCTTAAAAACTAGTCGGGAGACCCAGTACTTC.